The clone carrying this T cell receptor (beta chain) came up once. The source of the sample is a study of blood T cell repertoires in COVID-19. Trimming cost V 3 bases and J 1 base, with 6 bases left between them. There are 13 residues in the CDR3. Assay used: immunoSEQ multiplex PCR; TCRdb lists only in-frame clones, some missing. The sample gives roughly 300,000 clones, less than 85% of which show up once; 2% to 3% is in the top ten. The V gene is TRBV12-3 or TRBV12-4, the J gene TRBJ1-2; D unresolved. The sequence was obtained from a woman between 50 and 59 years old who had recovered from COVID-19. Sequencing was carried out using PBMCs or T cells enriched from blood (not recorded which). For the CDR3, the DNA is TGTGCCAGCAGTTTTCAGGATAACTATGGCTACACCTTC. Translation gives CASSFQDNYGYTF.